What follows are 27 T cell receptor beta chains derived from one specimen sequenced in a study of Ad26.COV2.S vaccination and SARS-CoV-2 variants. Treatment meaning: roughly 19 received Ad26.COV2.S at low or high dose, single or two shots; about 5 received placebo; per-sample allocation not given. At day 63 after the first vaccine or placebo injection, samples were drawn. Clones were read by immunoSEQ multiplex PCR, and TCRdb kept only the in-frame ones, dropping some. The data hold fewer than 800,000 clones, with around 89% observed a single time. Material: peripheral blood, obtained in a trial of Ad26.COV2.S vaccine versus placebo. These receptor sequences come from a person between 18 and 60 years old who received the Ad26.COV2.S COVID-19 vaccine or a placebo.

The CDR3 coding sequence is TGTGCCAGCAGTGAGGTAGCGGGGTGGAAAGATACGCAGTATTTT. It codes for CASSEVAGWKDTQYF. V gene TRBV25-1 combines with J gene TRBJ2-3; the match to TRBD2 covers 8 bases. Unmatched junction bases numbered 7, after V lost 3 bases and J lost 5 bases. The CDR3 totals 15 residues. Germline V gene lookup returns CDR1 MGHDK and CDR2 SYGVNS.

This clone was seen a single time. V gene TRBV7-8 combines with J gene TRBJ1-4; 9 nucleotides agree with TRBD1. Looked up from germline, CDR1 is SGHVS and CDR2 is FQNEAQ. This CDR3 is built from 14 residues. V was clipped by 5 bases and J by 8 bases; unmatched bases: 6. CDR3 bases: TGTGCCAGCAGCCCGGGACAGGGCAGCGAAAAACTGTTTTTT. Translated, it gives CASSPGQGSEKLFF.

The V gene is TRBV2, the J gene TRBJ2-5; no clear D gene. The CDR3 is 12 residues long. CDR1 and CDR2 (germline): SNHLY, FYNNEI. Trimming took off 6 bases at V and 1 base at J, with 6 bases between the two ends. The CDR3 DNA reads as TGTGCCAGCAGGGGGTTCCAAGAGACCCAGTACTTC. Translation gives CASRGFQETQYF.

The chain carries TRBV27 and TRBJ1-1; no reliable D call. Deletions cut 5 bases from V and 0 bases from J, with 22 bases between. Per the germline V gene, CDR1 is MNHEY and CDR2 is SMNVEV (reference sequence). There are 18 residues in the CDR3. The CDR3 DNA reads TGTGCCAGCAGTAAGGTTACCCCCGGCAGCAGCATGAACACTGAAGCTTTCTTT. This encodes CASSKVTPGSSMNTEAFF.

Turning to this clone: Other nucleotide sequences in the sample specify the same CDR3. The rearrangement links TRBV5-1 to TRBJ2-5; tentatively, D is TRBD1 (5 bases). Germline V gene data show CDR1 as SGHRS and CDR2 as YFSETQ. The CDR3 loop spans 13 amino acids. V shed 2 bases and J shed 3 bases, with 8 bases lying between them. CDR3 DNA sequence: TGCGCCAGCAGCTTCCAGGGCGAAGAGACCCAGTACTTC. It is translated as CASSFQGEETQYF.

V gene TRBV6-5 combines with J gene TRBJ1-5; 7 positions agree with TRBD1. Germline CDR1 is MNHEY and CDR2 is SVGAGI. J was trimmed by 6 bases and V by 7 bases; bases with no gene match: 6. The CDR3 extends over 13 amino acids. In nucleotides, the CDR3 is TGTGCCAGCATCCCGACAGGGACTCAGCCCCAGCATTTT. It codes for CASIPTGTQPQHF.

This CDR3 is CASSYSQGTYNEQFF. DNA of the CDR3: TGTGCCAGCAGTTACTCACAGGGAACCTACAATGAGCAGTTCTTC. The V and J genes are TRBV6-5 and TRBJ2-1; perhaps TRBD1 as D (6 bases). V lost 0 bases and J 2 bases, leaving 8 bases between the germline ends. Germline values: CDR1 MNHEY, CDR2 SVGAGI. CDR3 length equals 15 residues.

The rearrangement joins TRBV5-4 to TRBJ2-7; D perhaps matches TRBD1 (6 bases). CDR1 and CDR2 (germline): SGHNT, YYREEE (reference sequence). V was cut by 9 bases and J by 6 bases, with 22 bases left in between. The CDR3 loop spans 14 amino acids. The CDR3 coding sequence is TGTGCCACCCACAGGGCCGCACAGGGAGCCGAGCAGTACTTC. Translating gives CATHRAAQGAEQYF.

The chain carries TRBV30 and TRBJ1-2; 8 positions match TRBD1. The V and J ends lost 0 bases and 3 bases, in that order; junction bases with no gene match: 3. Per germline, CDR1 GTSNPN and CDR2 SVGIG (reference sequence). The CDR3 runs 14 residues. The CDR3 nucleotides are TGTGCCTGGAGTGTGTTGGACAGGGACTATGGCTACACCTTC. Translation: CAWSVLDRDYGYTF.

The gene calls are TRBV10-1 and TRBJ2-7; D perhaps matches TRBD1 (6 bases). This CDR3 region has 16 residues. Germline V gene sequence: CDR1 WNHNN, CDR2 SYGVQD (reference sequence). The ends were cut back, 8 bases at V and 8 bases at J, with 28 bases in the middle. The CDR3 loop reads CASPRGSGPLLSKQYF. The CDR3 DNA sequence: TGCGCCAGCCCAAGGGGGTCAGGGCCGCTACTATCCAAGCAGTACTTC.

CDR3 amino acids: CAWSVPTANTGELFF. Here the CDR3 DNA reads TGTGCCTGGAGTGTACCTACAGCGAACACCGGGGAGCTGTTTTTT. This chain links TRBV30 with TRBJ2-2, with D uncertain. The CDR3 has 15 residues. CDR1 GTSNPN and CDR2 SVGIG come from the germline V gene (reference sequence). V lost 0 bases to trimming and J lost 0 bases, with 8 bases between them.

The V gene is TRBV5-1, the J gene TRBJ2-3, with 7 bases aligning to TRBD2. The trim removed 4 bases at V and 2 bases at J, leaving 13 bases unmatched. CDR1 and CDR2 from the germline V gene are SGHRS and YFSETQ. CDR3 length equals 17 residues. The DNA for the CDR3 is TGCGCCAGCAGCCCGGTAGGGAGCGGGGCTTTCACAGATACGCAGTATTTT. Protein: CASSPVGSGAFTDTQYF.

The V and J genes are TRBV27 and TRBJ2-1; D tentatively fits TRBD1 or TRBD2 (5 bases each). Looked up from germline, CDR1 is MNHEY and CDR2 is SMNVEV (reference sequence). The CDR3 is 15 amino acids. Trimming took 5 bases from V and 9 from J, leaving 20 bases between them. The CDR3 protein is CASSQGGLGLAEQFF. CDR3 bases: TGTGCCAGCAGTCAGGGTGGACTGGGCTTGGCTGAGCAGTTCTTC.

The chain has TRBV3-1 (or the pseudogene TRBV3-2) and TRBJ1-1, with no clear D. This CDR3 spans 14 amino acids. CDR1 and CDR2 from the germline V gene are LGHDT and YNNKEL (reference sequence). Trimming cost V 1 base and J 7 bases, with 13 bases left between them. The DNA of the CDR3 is TGTGCCAGCAGCCAAGGACCCCAGAGGATTGAAGCTTTCTTT. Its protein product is CASSQGPQRIEAFF.

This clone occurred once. The CDR3, as DNA: TGCAGCGCCTTAAGAGGGAACTATGGCTACACCTTC. The encoded protein is CSALRGNYGYTF. The chain carries TRBV29-1 and TRBJ1-2; D is unclear. The germline CDR1 and CDR2 sequences are SQVTM and ANQGSEA. Trimming took off 7 bases at V and 2 bases at J, with 11 bases between the two ends. The CDR3 is 12 residues long.

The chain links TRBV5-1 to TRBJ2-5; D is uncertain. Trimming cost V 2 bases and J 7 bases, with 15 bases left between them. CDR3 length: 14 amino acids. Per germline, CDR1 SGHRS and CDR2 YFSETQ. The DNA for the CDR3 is TGCGCCAGCAGCTTCCCGGGCGGAAGTGGGACCCAGTACTTC. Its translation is CASSFPGGSGTQYF.

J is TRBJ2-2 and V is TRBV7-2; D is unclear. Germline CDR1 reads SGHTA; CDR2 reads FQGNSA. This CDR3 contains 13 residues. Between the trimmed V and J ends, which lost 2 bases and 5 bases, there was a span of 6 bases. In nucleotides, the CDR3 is TGTGCCAGCAGCTTACGAGGTACCGGGGAGCTGTTTTTT. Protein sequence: CASSLRGTGELFF.

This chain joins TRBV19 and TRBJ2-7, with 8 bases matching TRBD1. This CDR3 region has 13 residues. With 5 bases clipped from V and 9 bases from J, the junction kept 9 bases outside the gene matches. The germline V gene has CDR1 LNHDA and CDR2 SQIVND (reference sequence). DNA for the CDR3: TGTGCCAGTAGTCCCGGACAGGGAGTGGTGCAGTACTTC. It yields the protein CASSPGQGVVQYF. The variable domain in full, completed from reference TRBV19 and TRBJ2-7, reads DGGITQSPKYLFRKEGQNVTLSCEQNLNHDAMYWYRQDPGQGLRLIYYSQIVNDFQKGDIAEGYSVSREKKESFPLTVTSAQKNPTAFYLCASSPGQGVVQYFGPGTRLTVT.

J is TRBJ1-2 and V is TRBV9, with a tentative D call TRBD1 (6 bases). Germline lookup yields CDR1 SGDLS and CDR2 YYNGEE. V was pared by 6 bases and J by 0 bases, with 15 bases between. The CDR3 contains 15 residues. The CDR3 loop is CASTGGGPSNYGYTF. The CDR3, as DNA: TGTGCCAGCACCGGAGGGGGACCTTCTAACTATGGCTACACCTTC.

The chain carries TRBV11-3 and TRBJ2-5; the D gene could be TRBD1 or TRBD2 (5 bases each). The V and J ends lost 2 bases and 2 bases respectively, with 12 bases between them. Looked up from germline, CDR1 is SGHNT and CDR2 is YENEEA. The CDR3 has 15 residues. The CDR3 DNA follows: TGTGCCAGCAGCTTACACGGGACGGTACAAGAGACCCAGTACTTC. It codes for CASSLHGTVQETQYF.

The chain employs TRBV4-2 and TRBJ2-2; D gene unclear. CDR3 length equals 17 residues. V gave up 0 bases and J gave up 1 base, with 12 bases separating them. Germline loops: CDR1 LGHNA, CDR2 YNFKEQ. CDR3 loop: CASSQEVGRWNTGELFF. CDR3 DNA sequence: TGTGCCAGCAGCCAAGAGGTCGGTCGGTGGAACACCGGGGAGCTGTTTTTT.

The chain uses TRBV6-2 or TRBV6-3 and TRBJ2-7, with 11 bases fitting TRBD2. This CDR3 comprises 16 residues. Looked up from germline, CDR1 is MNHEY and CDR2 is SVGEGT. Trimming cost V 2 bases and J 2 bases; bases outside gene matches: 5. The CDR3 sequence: CASSYAIAGGTYEQYF. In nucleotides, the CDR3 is TGTGCCAGCAGTTACGCCATAGCGGGGGGGACCTACGAGCAGTACTTC.

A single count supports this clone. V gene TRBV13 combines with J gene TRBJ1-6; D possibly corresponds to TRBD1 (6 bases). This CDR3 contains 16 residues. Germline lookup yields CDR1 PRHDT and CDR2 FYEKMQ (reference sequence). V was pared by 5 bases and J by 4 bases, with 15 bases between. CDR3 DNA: TGTGCCAGCAGCCCGGGGGGTACAGGGTATAATTCACCCCTCCACTTT. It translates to CASSPGGTGYNSPLHF.

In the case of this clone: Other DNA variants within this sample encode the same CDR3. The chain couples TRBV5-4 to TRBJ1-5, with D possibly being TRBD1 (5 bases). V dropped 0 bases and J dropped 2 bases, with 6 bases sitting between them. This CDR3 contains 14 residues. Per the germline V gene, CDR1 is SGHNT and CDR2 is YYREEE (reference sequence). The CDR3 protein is CASSLGGGNQPQHF. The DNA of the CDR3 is TGTGCCAGCAGCTTGGGAGGGGGCAATCAGCCCCAGCATTTT.

CDR3 sequence reads: CASSDSKGVGNTEAFF. The CDR3 DNA sequence: TGTGCCAGCAGTGACTCGAAGGGGGTCGGAAACACTGAAGCTTTCTTT. The chain is built from TRBV6-4 and TRBJ1-1; D may be TRBD1 (6 bases). Trimming took off 0 bases at V and 2 bases at J, with 13 bases between the two ends. In germline, CDR1 is MRHNA, CDR2 SNTAGT. This CDR3 spans 16 amino acids.

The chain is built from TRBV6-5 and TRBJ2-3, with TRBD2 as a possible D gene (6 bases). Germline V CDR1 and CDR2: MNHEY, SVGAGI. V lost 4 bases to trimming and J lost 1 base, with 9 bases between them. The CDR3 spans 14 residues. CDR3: CASSSVAGTDTQYF. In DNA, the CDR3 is TGTGCCAGCAGTTCCGTAGCGGGCACAGATACGCAGTATTTT.

CDR3 coding DNA: TGTGCCAGCAGCTCTTGGACTAGCGGGGGTTTAGAGACCCAGTACTTC. This encodes CASSSWTSGGLETQYF. The rearrangement links TRBV11-2 to TRBJ2-5, with 13 positions matching TRBD2. The germline V gene encodes CDR1 SGHAT and CDR2 FQNNGV. The trim removed 4 bases at V and 4 bases at J, leaving 6 bases unmatched. This CDR3 region has 16 residues.